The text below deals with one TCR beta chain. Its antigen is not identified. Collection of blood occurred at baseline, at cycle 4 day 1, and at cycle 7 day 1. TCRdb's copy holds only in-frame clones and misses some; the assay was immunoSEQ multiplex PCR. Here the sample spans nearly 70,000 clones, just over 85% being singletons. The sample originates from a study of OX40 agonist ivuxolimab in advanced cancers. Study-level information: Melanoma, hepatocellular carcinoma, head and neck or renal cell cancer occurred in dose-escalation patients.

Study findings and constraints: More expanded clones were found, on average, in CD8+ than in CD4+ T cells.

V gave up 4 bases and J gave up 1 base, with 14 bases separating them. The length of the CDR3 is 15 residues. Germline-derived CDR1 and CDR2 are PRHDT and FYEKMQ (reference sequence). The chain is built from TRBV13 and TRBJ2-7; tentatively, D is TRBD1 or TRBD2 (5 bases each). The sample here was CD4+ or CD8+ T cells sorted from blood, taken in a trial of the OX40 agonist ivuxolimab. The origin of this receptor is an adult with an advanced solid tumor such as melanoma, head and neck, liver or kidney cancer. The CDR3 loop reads CASSSRVGGSYEQYF. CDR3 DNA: TGTGCCAGCAGCTCCAGGGTTGGGGGATCCTACGAGCAGTACTTC.